This TCR beta chain was recorded in a study of blood T cell dynamics during melanoma immunotherapy. Clones were sequenced by immunoSEQ multiplex PCR, and TCRdb holds only the in-frame ones, with some missing. Among over 10,000 clones listed, roughly nine tenths were seen once. Time point meaning: pre-treatment baseline. Germline CDR1 and CDR2: MNHEY and SMNVEV (reference sequence). The junction had 8 bases not matched to a gene; V was cut back by 6 bases and J by 4 bases. The length of the CDR3 is 14 residues. The chain carries TRBV27 and TRBJ2-7; 8 bases fit TRBD2. The source was blood, collected from a patient treated with checkpoint blockade. This clonotype was obtained from a human donor with melanoma. The CDR3 loop reads CASRGAGGDYEQYF. The CDR3 DNA is TGTGCCAGCAGGGGGGCGGGGGGAGATTACGAGCAGTACTTC.